A selection of T cell receptor beta chains follows, all from one sample in a study of blood T cell repertoires in COVID-19. Assay: immunoSEQ multiplex PCR; the TCRdb copy retains only in-frame clones and omits some. Of approximately 450,000 clones in the sample, around 90% were seen once. Material: PBMCs or T cells enriched from blood (not recorded which). The source is a woman younger than 30 with acute COVID-19. CDR3s include the opening cysteine and the closing phenylalanine or tryptophan.

cdr3_aa	v_call
CASSRGGTGFYETQYF	TRBV11-2
CASSVESSVGETQYF	TRBV9
CSPLPADTQYF	TRBV20-1
CASSHKATAYEQYF	TRBV6-5
CASSTGASYGYTF	TRBV19
CASSPGAATNEKLFF	TRBV4-3
CASRQGFQMERISDQPQHF	TRBV21-1
CATARQGSYEQYF	TRBV24-1
CASTRGLAEWTYEQYF	TRBV28
CASSPSFSGRREQYF	TRBV14
CASGLAQGGGYTF	TRBV12-5
CASSQGSRGNEKLFF	TRBV3-1/TRBV3-2
CASSPRLGLNIQYF	TRBV4-1
CAISESNSGTGYTF	TRBV10-3
CASSTGDNQPQHF	TRBV12-3/TRBV12-4
CAISGASNQPQHF	TRBV10-3
CSASTDRVNSPLHF	TRBV20-1
CASDQRDRRYEQYF	TRBV2
CASSSLAEQFF	TRBV28
CSVVGMNTEAFF	TRBV29-1
CASSFLAGDYNEQFF	TRBV5-4
CASSPTDRGRGRNQPQHF	TRBV28
CAWSHNEKLFF	TRBV30
CASSQGALEQFF	TRBV12-3/TRBV12-4
CASALAGGYEQYF	TRBV27
CASSPGGETQYF	TRBV5-1
CASTETGWDEQFF	TRBV6-4
CASSLVGVGPEAFF	TRBV7-9
CASSLDSAHTEAFF	TRBV7-2
CASSLSGGGYGYTF	TRBV27
CASSIGQGAPFF	TRBV12-3/TRBV12-4
CASSPYTRDIFYEQYF	TRBV5-6
CASSSLQGVVSPLHF	TRBV7-9
CASTLSASSGYEQFF	TRBV7-2
CASSESPGSGGTDTQYF	TRBV5-1
CSAGGRAGDTEAFF	TRBV29-1
CASSQGTGRITEAFF	TRBV27
CASSAAKRTASGNTIYF	TRBV7-9
CASSKGVGDTQYF	TRBV11-3
CASGWGRDQPQHF	TRBV2
CASSSSATAVEFF	TRBV12-3/TRBV12-4
CAWTGQGSQPQHF	TRBV30
CSVSPGTGAVDEQFF	TRBV29-1
CASRGTGGSGQPQHF	TRBV6-5
CASSLGQGDSGSSPLHF	TRBV5-1
CASSVGQVLFTDTQYF	TRBV9
CASFPSVGTDTQYF	TRBV2
CASSLSGGSANYGYTF	TRBV7-3
CASSAGRQPNSPLHF	TRBV9
CASSLERSGGSYEQYF	TRBV5-1
CATSDRTGGRNEQFF	TRBV24-1
CASSFGVNGELFF	TRBV11-2
CASSDRDRGFYGYTF	TRBV6-1
CASSLDPGVEKLFF	TRBV7-9
CASSPWGLYEQYF	TRBV5-6
CASSSSGPGNTIYF	TRBV5-1
CASGKIKDRNTEAFF	TRBV27
CASSHGQGPGNTIYF	TRBV4-3
CASTLSGKNTEAFF	TRBV5-1
CASSDFGVSGNTIYF	TRBV2